This T cell receptor beta chain was recorded in a study of OX40 agonist ivuxolimab in advanced cancers. Study results and caveats: Researchers report that CD8+ T cells had, on average, more expanded clones than CD4+. Normalized expansion of T-cell clones was also low for some nonresponders.

Drawing of blood for sampling happened at baseline, at cycle 4 day 1, and at cycle 7 day 1. Profiled with immunoSEQ multiplex PCR; TCRdb holds only in-frame clones, not every one. The data hold about 84,000 clones, with roughly 94% observed a single time. As concerns this clone: The antigen is undetermined.

Sequences were derived from CD4+ or CD8+ T cells sorted from blood, sampled in a trial of the OX40 agonist ivuxolimab. The clonotype comes from an adult with an advanced solid tumor such as melanoma, head and neck, liver or kidney cancer.

DNA of the CDR3: TGTGCCAGCAGCTCGGGAGCTGGCAATCAGCCCCAGCATTTT. It translates to CASSSGAGNQPQHF. V usage is TRBV13 and J usage is TRBJ1-5; D is unresolved. Germline loops: CDR1 PRHDT, CDR2 FYEKMQ (reference sequence). The CDR3 runs to 14 residues. Trimming cost V 4 bases and J 2 bases, with 9 bases left between them.